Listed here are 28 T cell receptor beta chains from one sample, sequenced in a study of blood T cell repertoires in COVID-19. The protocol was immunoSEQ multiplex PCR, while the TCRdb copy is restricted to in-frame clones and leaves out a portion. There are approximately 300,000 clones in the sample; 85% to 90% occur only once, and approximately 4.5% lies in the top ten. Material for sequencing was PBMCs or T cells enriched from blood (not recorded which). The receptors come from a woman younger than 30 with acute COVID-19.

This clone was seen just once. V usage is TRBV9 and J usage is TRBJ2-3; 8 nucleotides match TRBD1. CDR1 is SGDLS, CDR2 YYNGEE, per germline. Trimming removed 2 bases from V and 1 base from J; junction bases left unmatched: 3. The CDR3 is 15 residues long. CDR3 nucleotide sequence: TGTGCCAGCAGCGTCGACAGGGGTGGCACAGATACGCAGTATTTT. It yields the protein CASSVDRGGTDTQYF.

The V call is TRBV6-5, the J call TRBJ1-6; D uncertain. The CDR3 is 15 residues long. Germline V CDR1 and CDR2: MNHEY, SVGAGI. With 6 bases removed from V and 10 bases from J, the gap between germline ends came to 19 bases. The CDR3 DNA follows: TGTGCCAGCAGCTACGATGTGAGGTTTTGGTCACCCCTCCACTTT. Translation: CASSYDVRFWSPLHF.

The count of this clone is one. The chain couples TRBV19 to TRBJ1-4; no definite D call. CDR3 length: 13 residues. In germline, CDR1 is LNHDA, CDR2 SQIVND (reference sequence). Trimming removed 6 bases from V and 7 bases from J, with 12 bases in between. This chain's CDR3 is CASSGVRAEKLFF. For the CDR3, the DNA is TGTGCCAGTAGCGGGGTCCGTGCTGAAAAACTGTTTTTT.

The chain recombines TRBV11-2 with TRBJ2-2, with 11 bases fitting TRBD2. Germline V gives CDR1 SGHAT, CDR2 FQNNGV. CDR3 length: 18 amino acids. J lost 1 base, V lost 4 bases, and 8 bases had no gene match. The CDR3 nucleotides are TGTGCCAGCAGCTGGGACCGGGGACTAGCGGAGAACACCGGGGAGCTGTTTTTT. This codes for CASSWDRGLAENTGELFF.

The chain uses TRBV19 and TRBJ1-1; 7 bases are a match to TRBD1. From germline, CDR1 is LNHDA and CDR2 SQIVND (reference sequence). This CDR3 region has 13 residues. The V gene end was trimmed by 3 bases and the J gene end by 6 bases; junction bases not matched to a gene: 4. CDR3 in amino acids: CASSIGTASEAFF. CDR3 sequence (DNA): TGTGCCAGTAGTATCGGGACAGCCTCTGAAGCTTTCTTT.

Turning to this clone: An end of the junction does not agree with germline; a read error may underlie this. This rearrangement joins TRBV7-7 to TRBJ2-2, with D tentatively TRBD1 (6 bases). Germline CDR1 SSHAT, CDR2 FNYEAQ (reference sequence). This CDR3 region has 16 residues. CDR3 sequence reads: CASSLEGTPNTGELFF. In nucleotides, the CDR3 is TGTGCTAGCAGCTTAGAAGGGACACCGAACACCGGGGAGCTGTTTTTT.

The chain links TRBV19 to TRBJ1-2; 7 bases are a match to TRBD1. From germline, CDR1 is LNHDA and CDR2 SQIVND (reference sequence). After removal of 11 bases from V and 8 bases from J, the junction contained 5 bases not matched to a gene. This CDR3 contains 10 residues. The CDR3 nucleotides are TGTGCCGCAGGGGGACGGGGCTACACCTTC. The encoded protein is CAAGGRGYTF.

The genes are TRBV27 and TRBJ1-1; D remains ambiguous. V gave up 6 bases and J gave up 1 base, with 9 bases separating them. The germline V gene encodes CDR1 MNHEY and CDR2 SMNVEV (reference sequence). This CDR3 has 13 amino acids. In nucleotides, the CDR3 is TGTGCCAGCAGCTGGGCAGGGAACACTGAAGCTTTCTTT. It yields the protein CASSWAGNTEAFF.

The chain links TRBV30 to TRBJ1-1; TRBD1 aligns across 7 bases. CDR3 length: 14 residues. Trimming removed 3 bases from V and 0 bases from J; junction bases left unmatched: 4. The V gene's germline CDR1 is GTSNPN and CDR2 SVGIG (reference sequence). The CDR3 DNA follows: TGTGCCTGGAGGGGACAGATTATGAACACTGAAGCTTTCTTT. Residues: CAWRGQIMNTEAFF. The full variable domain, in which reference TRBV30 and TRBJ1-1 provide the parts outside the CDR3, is SQTIHQWPATLVQPVGSPLSLECTVEGTSNPNLYWYRQAAGRGLQLLFYSVGIGQISSEVPQNLSASRPQDRQFILSSKKLLLSDSGFYLCAWRGQIMNTEAFFGQGTRLTVV.

The CDR3 spells CASSEGHENTEAFF. The CDR3 region has the DNA TGTGCCAGCAGCGAGGGACACGAGAACACTGAAGCTTTCTTT. The chain couples TRBV6-5 to TRBJ1-1; a possible D gene is TRBD1 (6 bases). V was shortened by 6 bases and J by 1 base, with 12 bases between the two germline ends. The CDR3 extends over 14 amino acids. Per germline, CDR1 MNHEY and CDR2 SVGAGI.

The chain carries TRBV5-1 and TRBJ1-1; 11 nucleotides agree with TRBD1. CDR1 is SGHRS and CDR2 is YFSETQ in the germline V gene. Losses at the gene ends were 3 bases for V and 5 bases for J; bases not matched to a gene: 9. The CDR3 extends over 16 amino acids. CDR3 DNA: TGCGCCAGCAGCTCCCTCGGGACAGGGGGATGGACTGAAGCTTTCTTT. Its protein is CASSSLGTGGWTEAFF.

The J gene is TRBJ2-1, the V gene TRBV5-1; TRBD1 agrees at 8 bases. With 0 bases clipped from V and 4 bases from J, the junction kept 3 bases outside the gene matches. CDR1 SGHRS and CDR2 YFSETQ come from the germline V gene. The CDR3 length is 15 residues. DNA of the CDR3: TGCGCCAGCAGCTTGGGACAGGGGCCGTACAATGAGCAGTTCTTC. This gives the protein CASSLGQGPYNEQFF. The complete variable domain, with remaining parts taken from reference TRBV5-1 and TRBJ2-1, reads KAGVTQTPRYLIKTRGQQVTLSCSPISGHRSVSWYQQTPGQGLQFLFEYFSETQRNKGNFPGRFSGRQFSNSRSEMNVSTLELGDSALYLCASSLGQGPYNEQFFGPGTRLTVL.

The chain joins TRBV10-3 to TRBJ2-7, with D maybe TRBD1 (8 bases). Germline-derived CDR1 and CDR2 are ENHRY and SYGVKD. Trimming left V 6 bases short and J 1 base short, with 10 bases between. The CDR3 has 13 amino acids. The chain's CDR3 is CAIRQGGSYEQYF. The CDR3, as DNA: TGTGCCATCAGACAGGGGGGGTCCTACGAGCAGTACTTC.

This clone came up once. CDR3 in amino acids: CASSSDGTEDYGYTF. The CDR3 DNA follows: TGCGCCAGCAGTTCGGACGGGACAGAGGACTATGGCTACACCTTC. V gene TRBV5-1 combines with J gene TRBJ1-2; TRBD1 matches at 7 bases. Germline CDR1 reads SGHRS; CDR2 reads YFSETQ. The CDR3 sequence is 15 residues long. The junction had 10 bases not matched to a gene; V was cut back by 5 bases and J by 3 bases.

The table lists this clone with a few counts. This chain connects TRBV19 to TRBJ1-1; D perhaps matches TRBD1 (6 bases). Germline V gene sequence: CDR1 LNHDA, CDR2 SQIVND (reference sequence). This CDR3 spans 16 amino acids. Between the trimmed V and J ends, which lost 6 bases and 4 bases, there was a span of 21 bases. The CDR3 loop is CASSPGVGMKGTEAFF. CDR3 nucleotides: TGTGCCAGTAGCCCAGGGGTCGGAATGAAGGGCACTGAAGCTTTCTTT.

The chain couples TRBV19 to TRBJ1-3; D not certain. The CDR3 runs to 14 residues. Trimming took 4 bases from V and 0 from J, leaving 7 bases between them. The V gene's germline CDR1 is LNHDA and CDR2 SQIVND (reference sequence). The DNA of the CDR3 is TGTGCCAGTAGTAATCTTATCTCTGGAAACACCATATATTTT. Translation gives CASSNLISGNTIYF.

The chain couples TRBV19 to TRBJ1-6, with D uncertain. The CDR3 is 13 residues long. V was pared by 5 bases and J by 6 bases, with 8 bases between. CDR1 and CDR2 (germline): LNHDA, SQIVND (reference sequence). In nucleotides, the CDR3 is TGTGCCAGTAGTGTTTACAGTAATTCACCCCTCCACTTT. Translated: CASSVYSNSPLHF.

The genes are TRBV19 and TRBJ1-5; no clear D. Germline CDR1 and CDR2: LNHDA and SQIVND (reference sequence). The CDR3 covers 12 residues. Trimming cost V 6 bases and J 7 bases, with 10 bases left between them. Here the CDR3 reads CASSGRGQPQHF. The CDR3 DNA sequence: TGTGCCAGTAGCGGGCGCGGGCAGCCCCAGCATTTT.

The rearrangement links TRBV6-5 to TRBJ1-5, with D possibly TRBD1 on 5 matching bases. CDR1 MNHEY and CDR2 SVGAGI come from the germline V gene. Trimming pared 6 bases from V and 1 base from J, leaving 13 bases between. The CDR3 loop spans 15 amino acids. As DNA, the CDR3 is TGTGCCAGCAGCGCCGGACACGGCAGCAATCAGCCCCAGCATTTT. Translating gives CASSAGHGSNQPQHF.

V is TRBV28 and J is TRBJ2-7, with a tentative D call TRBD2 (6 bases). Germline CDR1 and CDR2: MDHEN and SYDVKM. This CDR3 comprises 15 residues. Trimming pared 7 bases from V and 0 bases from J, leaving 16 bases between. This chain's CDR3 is CASTAGGRSSYEQYF. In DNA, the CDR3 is TGTGCCAGCACCGCCGGAGGGCGAAGCTCCTACGAGCAGTACTTC.

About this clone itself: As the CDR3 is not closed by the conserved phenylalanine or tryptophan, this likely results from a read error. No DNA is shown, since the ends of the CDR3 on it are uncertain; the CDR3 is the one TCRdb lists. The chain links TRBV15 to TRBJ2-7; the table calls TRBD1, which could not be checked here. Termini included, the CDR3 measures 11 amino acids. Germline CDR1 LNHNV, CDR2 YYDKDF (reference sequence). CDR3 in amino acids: CATSRLIIRGL.

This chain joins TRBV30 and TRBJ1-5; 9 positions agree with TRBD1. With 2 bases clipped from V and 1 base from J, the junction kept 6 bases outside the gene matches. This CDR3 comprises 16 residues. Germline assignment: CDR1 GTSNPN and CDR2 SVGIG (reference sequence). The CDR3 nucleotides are TGTGCCTGGAGTTATACCGGGACAGGGAGCAATCAGCCCCAGCATTTT. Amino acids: CAWSYTGTGSNQPQHF.

Written as DNA, the CDR3 is TGTGCCAGTATGGCTGGGGACTACTACACCGGGGAGCTGTTTTTT. This translates into CASMAGDYYTGELFF. The chain employs TRBV19 and TRBJ2-2; TRBD2 matches 7 bases. This CDR3 has 15 amino acids. V shed 7 bases, J shed 3 bases, and the junction held 8 bases outside the gene matches. Per germline, CDR1 LNHDA and CDR2 SQIVND (reference sequence).

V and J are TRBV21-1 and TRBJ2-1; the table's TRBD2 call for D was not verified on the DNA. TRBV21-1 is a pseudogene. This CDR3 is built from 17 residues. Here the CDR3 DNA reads TGTGCCAGCAGCCCACCCGGGGGGGCAGGGGAAGGCAATGAGCAGTTCTTC. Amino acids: CASSPPGGAGEGNEQFF.

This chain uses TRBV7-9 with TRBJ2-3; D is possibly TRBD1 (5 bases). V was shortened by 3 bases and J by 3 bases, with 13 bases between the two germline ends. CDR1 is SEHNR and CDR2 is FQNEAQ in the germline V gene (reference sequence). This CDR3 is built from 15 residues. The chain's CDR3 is CASSFTGQGTDTQYF. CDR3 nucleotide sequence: TGTGCCAGCAGCTTTACAGGCCAGGGAACAGATACGCAGTATTTT.

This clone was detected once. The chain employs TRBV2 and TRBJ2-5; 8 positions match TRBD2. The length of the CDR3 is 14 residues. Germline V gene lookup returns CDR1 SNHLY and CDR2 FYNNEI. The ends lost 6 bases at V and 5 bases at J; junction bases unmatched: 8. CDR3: CASSEREISETQYF. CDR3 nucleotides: TGTGCCAGCAGCGAGCGGGAGATCTCGGAGACCCAGTACTTC.

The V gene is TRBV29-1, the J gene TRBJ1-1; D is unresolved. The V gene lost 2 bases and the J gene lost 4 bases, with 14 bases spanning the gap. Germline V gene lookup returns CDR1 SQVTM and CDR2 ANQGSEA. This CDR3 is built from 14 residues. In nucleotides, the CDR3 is TGCAGCGTTGAATTCAGGTTGAGAAGCACTGAAGCTTTCTTT. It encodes CSVEFRLRSTEAFF.

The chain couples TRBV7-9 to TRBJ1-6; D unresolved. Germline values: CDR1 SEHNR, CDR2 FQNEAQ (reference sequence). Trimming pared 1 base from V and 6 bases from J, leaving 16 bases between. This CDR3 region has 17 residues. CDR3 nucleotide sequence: TGTGCCAGCAGCTTAGACCCTCCTATGGGAGCTAATTCACCCCTCCACTTT. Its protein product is CASSLDPPMGANSPLHF.